Below, one TCR beta chain is given with its context. One junction end does not reproduce the germline sequence, and a read error may be involved. The data stem from a study of cytomegalovirus exposure and HLA in healthy donors. This CDR3 contains 17 residues. Primers: 60 Vbeta forward and 13 Jbeta reverse. Method: immunoSEQ multiplex PCR; TCRdb's copy keeps in-frame clones and lacks some. The table shows around 230,000 clones, with about 80% occurring only once. J is TRBJ2-2 and V is TRBV23-1; the match to TRBD2 covers 11 bases. TRBV23-1 carries the ORF label, with uncertain function. This TCR was sampled from a man aged 40-50 years in good health and CMV-seropositive. Specimen: PBMCs. The CDR3 reads CASSPLRLAGGGRGAVF. The CDR3 nucleotides read TGCGCCAGCAGTCCCCTACGGCTAGCGGGAGGAGGACGGGGAGCTGTTTTT.